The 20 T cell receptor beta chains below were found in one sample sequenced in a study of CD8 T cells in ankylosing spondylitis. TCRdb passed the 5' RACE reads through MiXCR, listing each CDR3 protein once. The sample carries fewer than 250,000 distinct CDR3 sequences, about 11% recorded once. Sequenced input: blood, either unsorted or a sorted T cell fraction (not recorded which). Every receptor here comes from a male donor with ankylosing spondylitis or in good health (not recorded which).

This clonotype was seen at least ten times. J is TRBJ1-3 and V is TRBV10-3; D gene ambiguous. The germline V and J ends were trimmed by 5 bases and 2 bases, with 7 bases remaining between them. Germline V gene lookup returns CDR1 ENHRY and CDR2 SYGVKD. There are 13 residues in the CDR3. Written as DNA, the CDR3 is TGTGCCATCAGTCCCTTCACTGGAAACACCATATATTTT. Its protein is CAISPFTGNTIYF.

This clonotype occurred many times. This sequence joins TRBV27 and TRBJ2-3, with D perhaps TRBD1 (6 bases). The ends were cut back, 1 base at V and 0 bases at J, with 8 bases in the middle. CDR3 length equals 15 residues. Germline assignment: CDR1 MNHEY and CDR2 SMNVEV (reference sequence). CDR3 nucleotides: TGTGCCAGCAGTTTATATAGGGGGAGCACAGATACGCAGTATTTT. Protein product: CASSLYRGSTDTQYF.

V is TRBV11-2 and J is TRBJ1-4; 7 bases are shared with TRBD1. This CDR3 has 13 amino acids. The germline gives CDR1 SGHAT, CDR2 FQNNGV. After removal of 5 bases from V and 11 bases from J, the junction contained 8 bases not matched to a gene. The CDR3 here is CASSRLGQQKLFF. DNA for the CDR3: TGTGCCAGCAGCCGCCTGGGACAGCAGAAACTGTTTTTT.

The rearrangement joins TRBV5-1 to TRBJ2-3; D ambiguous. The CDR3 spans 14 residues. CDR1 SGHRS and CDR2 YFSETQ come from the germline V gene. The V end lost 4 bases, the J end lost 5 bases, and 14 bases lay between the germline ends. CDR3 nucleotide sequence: TGCGCCAGCAGCCCCGTACTATCAGGAGATACGCAGTATTTT. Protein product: CASSPVLSGDTQYF.

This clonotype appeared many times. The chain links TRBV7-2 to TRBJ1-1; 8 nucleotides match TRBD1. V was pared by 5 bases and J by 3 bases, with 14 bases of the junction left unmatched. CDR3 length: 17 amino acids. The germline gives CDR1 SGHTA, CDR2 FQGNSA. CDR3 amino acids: CASSPAISHRGYTEAFF. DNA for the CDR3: TGTGCCAGCAGCCCTGCTATATCCCACAGGGGGTACACTGAAGCTTTCTTT.

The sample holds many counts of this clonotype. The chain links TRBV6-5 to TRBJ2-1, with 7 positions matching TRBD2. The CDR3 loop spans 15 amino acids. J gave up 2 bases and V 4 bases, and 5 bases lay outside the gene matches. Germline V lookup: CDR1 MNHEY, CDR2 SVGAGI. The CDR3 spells CASSSRGSAYNEQFF. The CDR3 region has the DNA TGTGCCAGCAGTTCACGCGGGAGCGCCTACAATGAGCAGTTCTTC.

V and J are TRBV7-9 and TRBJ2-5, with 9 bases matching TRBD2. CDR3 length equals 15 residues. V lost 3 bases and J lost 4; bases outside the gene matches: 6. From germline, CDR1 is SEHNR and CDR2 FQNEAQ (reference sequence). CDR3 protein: CASSFQAGGRETQYF. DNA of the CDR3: TGTGCCAGCAGCTTTCAAGCGGGGGGTCGAGAGACCCAGTACTTC.

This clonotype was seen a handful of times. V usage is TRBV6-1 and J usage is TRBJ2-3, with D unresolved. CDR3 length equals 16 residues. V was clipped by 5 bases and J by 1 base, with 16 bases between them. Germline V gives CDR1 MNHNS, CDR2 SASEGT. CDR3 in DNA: TGTGCCAGCAGTACGCGCGAAGGGCTTCGCACAGATACGCAGTATTTT. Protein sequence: CASSTREGLRTDTQYF.

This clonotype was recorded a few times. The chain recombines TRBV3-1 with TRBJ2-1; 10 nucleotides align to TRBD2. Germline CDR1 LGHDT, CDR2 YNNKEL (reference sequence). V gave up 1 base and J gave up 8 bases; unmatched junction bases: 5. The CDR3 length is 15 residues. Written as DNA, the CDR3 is TGTGCCAGCAGCCAAGCAGCGGGGGGGCCTTATGAGCAGTTCTTC. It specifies CASSQAAGGPYEQFF.

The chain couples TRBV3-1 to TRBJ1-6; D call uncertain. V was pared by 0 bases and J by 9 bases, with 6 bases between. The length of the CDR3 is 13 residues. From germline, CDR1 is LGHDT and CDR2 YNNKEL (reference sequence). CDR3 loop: CASSQEMGSPLHF. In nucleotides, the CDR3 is TGTGCCAGCAGCCAAGAGATGGGTTCACCCCTCCACTTT.

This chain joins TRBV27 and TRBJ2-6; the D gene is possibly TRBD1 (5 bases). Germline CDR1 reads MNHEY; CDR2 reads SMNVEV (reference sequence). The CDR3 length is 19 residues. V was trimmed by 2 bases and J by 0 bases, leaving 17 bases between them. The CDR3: CASSLTQAPIISGANVLTF. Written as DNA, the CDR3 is TGTGCCAGCAGTTTAACACAGGCTCCTATTATCTCTGGGGCCAACGTCCTGACTTTC.

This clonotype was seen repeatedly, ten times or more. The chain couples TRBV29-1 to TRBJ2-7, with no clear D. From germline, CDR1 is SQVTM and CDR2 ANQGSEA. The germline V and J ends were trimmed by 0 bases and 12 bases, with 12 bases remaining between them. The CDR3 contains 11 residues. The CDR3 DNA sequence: TGCAGCGTTGAAGATCTGGCAGAAGCGTACTTC. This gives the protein CSVEDLAEAYF.

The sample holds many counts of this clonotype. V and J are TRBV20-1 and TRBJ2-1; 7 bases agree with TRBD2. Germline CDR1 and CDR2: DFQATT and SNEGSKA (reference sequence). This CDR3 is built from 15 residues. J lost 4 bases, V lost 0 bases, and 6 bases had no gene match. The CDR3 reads CSARDRGLPYNEQFF. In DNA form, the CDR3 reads TGCAGTGCTAGAGATAGGGGACTACCTTACAATGAGCAGTTCTTC.

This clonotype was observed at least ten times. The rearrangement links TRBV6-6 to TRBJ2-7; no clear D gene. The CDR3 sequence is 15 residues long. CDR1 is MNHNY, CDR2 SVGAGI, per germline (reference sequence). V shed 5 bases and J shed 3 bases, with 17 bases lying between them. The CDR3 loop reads CASSRVEASYYEQYF. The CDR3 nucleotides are TGTGCCAGCAGTCGGGTTGAGGCGTCCTACTACGAGCAGTACTTC.

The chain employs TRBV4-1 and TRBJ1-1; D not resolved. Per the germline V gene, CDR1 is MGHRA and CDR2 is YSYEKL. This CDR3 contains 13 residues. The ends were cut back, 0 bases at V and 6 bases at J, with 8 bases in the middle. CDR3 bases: TGCGCCAGCAGCCAAGAGTCGTTACCTGAAGCTTTCTTT. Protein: CASSQESLPEAFF.

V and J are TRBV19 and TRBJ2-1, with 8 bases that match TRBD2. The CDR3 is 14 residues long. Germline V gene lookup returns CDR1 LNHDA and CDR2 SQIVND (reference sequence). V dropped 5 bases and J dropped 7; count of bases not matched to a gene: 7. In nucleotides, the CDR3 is TGTGCCAGTAGTCCCCCGGGACTAGTGAATGAGCAGTTCTTC. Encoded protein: CASSPPGLVNEQFF. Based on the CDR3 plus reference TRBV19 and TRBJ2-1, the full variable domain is DGGITQSPKYLFRKEGQNVTLSCEQNLNHDAMYWYRQDPGQGLRLIYYSQIVNDFQKGDIAEGYSVSREKKESFPLTVTSAQKNPTAFYLCASSPPGLVNEQFFGPGTRLTVL.

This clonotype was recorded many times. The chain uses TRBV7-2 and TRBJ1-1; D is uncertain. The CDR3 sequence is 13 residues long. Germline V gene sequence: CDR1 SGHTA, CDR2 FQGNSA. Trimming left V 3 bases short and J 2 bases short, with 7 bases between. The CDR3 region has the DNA TGTGCCAGCAGCTTTTTCCTCAACACTGAAGCTTTCTTT. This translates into CASSFFLNTEAFF. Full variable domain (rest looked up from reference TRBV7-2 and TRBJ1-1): GAGVSQSPSNKVTEKGKDVELRCDPISGHTALYWYRQSLGQGLEFLIYFQGNSAPDKSGLPSDRFSAERTGGSVSTLTIQRTQQEDSAVYLCASSFFLNTEAFFGQGTRLTVV.

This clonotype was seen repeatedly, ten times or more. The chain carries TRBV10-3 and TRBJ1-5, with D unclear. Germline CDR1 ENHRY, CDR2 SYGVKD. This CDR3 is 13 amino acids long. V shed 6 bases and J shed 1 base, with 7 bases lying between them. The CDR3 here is CAISPDSNQPQHF. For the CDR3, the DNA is TGTGCCATCAGCCCGGACAGCAATCAGCCCCAGCATTTT.

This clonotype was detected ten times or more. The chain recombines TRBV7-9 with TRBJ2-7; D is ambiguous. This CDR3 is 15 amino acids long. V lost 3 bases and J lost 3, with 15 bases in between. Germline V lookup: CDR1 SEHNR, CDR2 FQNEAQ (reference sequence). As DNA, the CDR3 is TGTGCCAGCAGCTTGGGAAGTTCTAGGGTCTACGAGCAGTACTTC. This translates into CASSLGSSRVYEQYF. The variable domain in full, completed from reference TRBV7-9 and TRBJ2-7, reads DTGVSQNPRHKITKRGQNVTFRCDPISEHNRLYWYRQTLGQGPEFLTYFQNEAQLEKSRLLSDRFSAERPKGSFSTLEIQRTEQGDSAMYLCASSLGSSRVYEQYFGPGTRLTVT.

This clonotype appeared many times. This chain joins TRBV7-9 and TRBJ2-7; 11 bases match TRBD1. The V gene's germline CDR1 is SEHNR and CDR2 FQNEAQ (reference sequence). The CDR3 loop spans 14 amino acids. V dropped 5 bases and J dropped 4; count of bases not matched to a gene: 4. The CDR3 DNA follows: TGTGCCAGCAGCGACGGACAGGGGGCTTACGAGCAGTACTTC. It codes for CASSDGQGAYEQYF.